Listed below are T cell receptor beta chains from one sample, sequenced in a study. TCRdb re-called the RT-PCR reads through MiXCR, storing one row per CDR3 protein. The top ten clones hold 3% to 4.5% of a sample with approximately 720,000 distinct CDR3 sequences, 12% to 15% of them seen once. Sequenced sample: memory CD4+ T cells from blood. These receptors came from a female donor in good health, serving as a healthy control. Each CDR3 is given with its conserved first and last residue. Each record gives: V gene, clone size, J gene, D gene, CDR3 protein, CDR3 DNA. The D gene is left open where the match is weak. A row's size may be missing; if present it is once, few, many or a size class.

>TRBV6-5|-|TRBJ2-7|-
CASSYSGAVSSYEQYF
TGTGCCAGCAGTTACTCGGGGGCGGTGAGCTCCTACGAGCAGTACTTC
>TRBV5-1|many|TRBJ2-5|TRBD2
CASSLGSSGQETQYF
TGCGCCAGCAGCTTGGGGTCTAGCGGCCAAGAGACCCAGTACTTC
>TRBV5-1|-|TRBJ2-5|-
CASSLVGTGAETQYF
TGCGCCAGCAGCTTGGTCGGTACCGGGGCAGAGACCCAGTACTTC
>TRBV7-6|many|TRBJ2-1|-
CASSSIGGTGEQFF
TGTGCCAGCAGCTCGATAGGGGGTACGGGTGAGCAGTTCTTC
>TRBV10-3|many|TRBJ2-7|-
CAISREGDMGEQYF
TGTGCCATTTCACGAGAAGGGGACATGGGAGAGCAGTACTTC
>TRBV2|-|TRBJ2-5|TRBD2
CASSVLAGQETQYF
TGTGCCAGCAGTGTCCTAGCGGGACAAGAGACCCAGTACTTC
>TRBV5-1|-|TRBJ2-1|-
CASRGDNSYNEQFF
TGCGCCAGCAGGGGGGACAACTCCTACAATGAGCAGTTCTTC
>TRBV7-2|-|TRBJ2-2|-
CASSLGDYVTGELFF
TGTGCCAGCAGCTTAGGAGACTACGTCACCGGGGAGCTGTTTTTT
>TRBV6-5|-|TRBJ2-7|TRBD2
CASSGGDQYEQYF
TGTGCCAGCAGTGGGGGGGATCAATACGAGCAGTACTTC
>TRBV5-1|many|TRBJ2-7|-
CASSLEGGGYEQYF
TGCGCCAGCAGCTTGGAGGGGGGTGGCTACGAGCAGTACTTC
>TRBV12-3/TRBV12-4|few|TRBJ1-5|-
CASSLSMGGSRQPQHF
TGTGCCAGCAGTTTAAGTATGGGGGGTTCTCGGCAGCCCCAGCATTTT
>TRBV12-3/TRBV12-4|few|TRBJ2-7|-
CASSLGESSSYEQYF
TGTGCCAGCAGTTTGGGGGAATCGAGCTCCTACGAGCAGTACTTC
>TRBV7-9|-|TRBJ2-2|-
CASSTGQRLELAGELFF
TGTGCCAGCAGCACCGGGCAGCGCCTAGAATTGGCCGGGGAGCTGTTTTTT
>TRBV6-6|many|TRBJ2-7|-
CASSLSGFEQYF
TGTGCCAGCAGTCTCAGCGGCTTCGAGCAGTACTTC
>TRBV28|few|TRBJ2-1|TRBD2
CASSYPGTSGGSSYNEQFF
TGTGCCAGCAGTTACCCCGGGACTAGCGGGGGGAGCTCCTACAATGAGCAGTTCTTC
>TRBV7-3|few|TRBJ2-1|-
CASSPSGYEQFF
TGTGCCAGCAGCCCCTCCGGGTATGAGCAGTTCTTC
>TRBV12-3/TRBV12-4|few|TRBJ1-1|-
CASSAIGRGTEAFF
TGTGCCAGCAGCGCCATAGGCAGGGGTACTGAAGCTTTCTTT
>TRBV6-5|many|TRBJ2-7|-
CASSSTYPSYEQYF
TGTGCCAGCAGTTCCACGTACCCCTCCTACGAGCAGTACTTC
>TRBV20-1|few|TRBJ2-7|-
CSASPLGSQYF
TGCAGTGCTTCCCCCCTGGGCTCGCAGTACTTC
>TRBV7-3|many|TRBJ2-3|-
CASSPRAARQGDTQYF
TGTGCCAGCAGCCCCAGGGCTGCTAGGCAAGGAGATACGCAGTATTTT
>TRBV10-3|few|TRBJ2-2|-
CAISEARLDSTGELFF
TGTGCCATCAGTGAGGCGAGGTTGGACTCCACCGGGGAGCTGTTTTTT
>TRBV5-1|few|TRBJ1-1|-
CASSLAGRSEAFF
TGCGCCAGCAGCTTAGCAGGGAGATCTGAAGCTTTCTTT
>TRBV19|-|TRBJ1-1|TRBD1
CASSIVPRQGRTEAFF
TGTGCCAGTAGTATAGTTCCTCGACAGGGTCGGACTGAAGCTTTCTTT
>TRBV20-1|few|TRBJ2-2|-
CSAKGVNTGELFF
TGCAGTGCTAAAGGGGTGAACACCGGGGAGCTGTTTTTT
>TRBV2|-|TRBJ2-7|-
CASSEGRYARTDEQYF
TGTGCCAGCAGTGAGGGGCGGTACGCCCGTACGGACGAGCAGTACTTC
>TRBV10-3|-|TRBJ2-5|-
CATSRGDQETQYF
TGTGCCACTTCGCGCGGGGACCAAGAGACCCAGTACTTC
>TRBV20-1|few|TRBJ2-7|TRBD1
CSALATGAISYEQYF
TGCAGTGCTCTAGCTACAGGGGCGATTTCCTACGAGCAGTACTTC
>TRBV25-1|-|TRBJ2-4|-
CASSDLQNIQYF
TGTGCCAGCAGTGACCTCCAAAACATTCAGTACTTC
>TRBV18|few|TRBJ2-7|TRBD1
CASSPWDRVYEQYF
TGTGCCAGCTCACCCTGGGACAGGGTCTACGAGCAGTACTTC
>TRBV11-2|few|TRBJ1-2|-
CASSFTATTNYGYTF
TGTGCCAGCAGCTTCACAGCGACCACTAACTATGGCTACACCTTC
>TRBV2|-|TRBJ2-3|TRBD2
CAGGLVQGPDTQYF
TGTGCCGGGGGACTAGTTCAGGGTCCAGATACGCAGTATTTT
>TRBV5-1|few|TRBJ1-2|TRBD1
CASSLAEQGGGYTF
TGCGCCAGCAGCTTGGCCGAACAGGGGGGAGGCTATACCTTC
>TRBV15|many|TRBJ2-5|TRBD1
CATSRVTGQGETQYF
TGTGCCACCAGCAGGGTCACGGGACAGGGAGAGACCCAGTACTTC
>TRBV28|few|TRBJ2-1|TRBD2
CASREIAGARNEQFF
TGTGCCAGCAGGGAGATAGCGGGAGCGCGAAATGAGCAGTTCTTC
>TRBV5-1|few|TRBJ1-1|-
CASSPVGGRNTEAFF
TGCGCCAGCAGCCCCGTGGGGGGACGTAACACTGAAGCTTTCTTT
>TRBV4-2|-|TRBJ2-3|-
CASSQDTEGGTDTQYF
TGTGCCAGCAGCCAAGATACGGAGGGTGGTACAGATACGCAGTATTTT
>TRBV7-2|few|TRBJ1-5|TRBD1
CASSFTGGADQPQHF
TGTGCCAGCAGTTTTACAGGGGGCGCGGATCAGCCCCAGCATTTT
>TRBV18|-|TRBJ1-1|-
CASSPPGQGQTEAFF
TGTGCCAGCTCACCACCGGGCCAGGGGCAAACTGAAGCTTTCTTT
>TRBV20-1|-|TRBJ2-1|TRBD2
CSAPQGTSTTDEQFF
TGCAGTGCCCCCCAAGGGACTAGCACTACGGATGAGCAGTTCTTC
>TRBV28|-|TRBJ1-5|TRBD1
CASLPGQGNQPQHF
TGTGCCAGCTTACCGGGACAGGGCAATCAGCCCCAGCATTTT
>TRBV28|-|TRBJ1-2|TRBD1
CASSLRQRTGFGYTF
TGTGCCAGCAGTTTACGGCAAAGGACAGGGTTCGGCTACACCTTC
>TRBV5-1|many|TRBJ2-1|TRBD2
CASSLDIGTSGRALSF
TGCGCCAGCAGCTTGGATATTGGGACTAGCGGGAGGGCCTTGTCGTTC
>TRBV24-1|few|TRBJ2-5|-
CATSDLIGGETQYF
TGTGCCACCAGTGATTTAATTGGGGGAGAGACCCAGTACTTC
>TRBV12-3/TRBV12-4|few|TRBJ2-2|-
CASNLGGAGELFF
TGTGCCAGCAACTTAGGGGGGGCCGGGGAGCTGTTTTTT
>TRBV24-1|few|TRBJ2-7|TRBD2
CATSDPGLAGAHEQYF
TGTGCCACCAGTGACCCCGGACTAGCGGGAGCCCACGAGCAGTACTTC
>TRBV29-1|many|TRBJ2-7|TRBD1
CSAGPTGGNYEQYF
TGCAGCGCTGGGCCGACAGGGGGAAACTACGAGCAGTACTTC
>TRBV30|-|TRBJ1-1|-
CAWTLYSSTEAFF
TGTGCCTGGACCCTGTACAGTTCAACTGAAGCTTTCTTT
>TRBV7-2|-|TRBJ1-4|TRBD1
CASSLDPRQGASEKLFF
TGTGCCAGCAGCTTAGATCCCAGACAGGGGGCAAGTGAAAAACTGTTTTTT
>TRBV19|-|TRBJ1-1|TRBD1
CASTDRDTEAFF
TGTGCCAGCACCGACAGGGACACTGAAGCTTTCTTT
>TRBV20-1|few|TRBJ1-5|-
CSADSRVIGQPQHF
TGCAGTGCGGATTCCAGGGTAATAGGTCAGCCCCAGCATTTT
>TRBV12-3/TRBV12-4|many|TRBJ2-7|-
CASGERREQYF
TGTGCCAGCGGGGAGAGGCGTGAGCAGTACTTC
>TRBV10-3|few|TRBJ1-1|-
CAIRIQDVGGEAFF
TGTGCCATCAGGATACAAGATGTGGGGGGTGAAGCTTTCTTT
>TRBV11-2|-|TRBJ1-4|-
CASSALGREKLFF
TGTGCCAGCAGCGCCCTTGGAAGGGAAAAACTGTTTTTT
>TRBV24-1|-|TRBJ1-5|-
CAIQGNTGQPQHF
TGTGCCATCCAAGGGAACACGGGGCAGCCCCAGCATTTT